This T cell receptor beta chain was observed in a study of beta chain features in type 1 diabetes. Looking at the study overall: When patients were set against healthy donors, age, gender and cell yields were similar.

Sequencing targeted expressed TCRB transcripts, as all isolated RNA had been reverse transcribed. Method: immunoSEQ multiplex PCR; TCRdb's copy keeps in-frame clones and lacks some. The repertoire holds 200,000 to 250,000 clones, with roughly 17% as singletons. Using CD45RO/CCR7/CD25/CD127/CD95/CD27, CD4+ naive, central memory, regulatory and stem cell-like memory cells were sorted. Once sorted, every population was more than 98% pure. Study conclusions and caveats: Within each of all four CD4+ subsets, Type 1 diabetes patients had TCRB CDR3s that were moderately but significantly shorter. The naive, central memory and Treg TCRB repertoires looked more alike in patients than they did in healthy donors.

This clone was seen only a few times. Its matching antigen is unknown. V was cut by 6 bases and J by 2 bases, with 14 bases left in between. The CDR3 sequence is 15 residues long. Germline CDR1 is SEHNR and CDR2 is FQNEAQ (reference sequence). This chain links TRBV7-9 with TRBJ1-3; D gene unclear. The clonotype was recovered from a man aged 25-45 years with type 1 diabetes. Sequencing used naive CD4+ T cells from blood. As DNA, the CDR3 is TGTGCCAGCAGATTACCCCCCGGCACTGGAAACACCATATATTTT. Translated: CASRLPPGTGNTIYF.